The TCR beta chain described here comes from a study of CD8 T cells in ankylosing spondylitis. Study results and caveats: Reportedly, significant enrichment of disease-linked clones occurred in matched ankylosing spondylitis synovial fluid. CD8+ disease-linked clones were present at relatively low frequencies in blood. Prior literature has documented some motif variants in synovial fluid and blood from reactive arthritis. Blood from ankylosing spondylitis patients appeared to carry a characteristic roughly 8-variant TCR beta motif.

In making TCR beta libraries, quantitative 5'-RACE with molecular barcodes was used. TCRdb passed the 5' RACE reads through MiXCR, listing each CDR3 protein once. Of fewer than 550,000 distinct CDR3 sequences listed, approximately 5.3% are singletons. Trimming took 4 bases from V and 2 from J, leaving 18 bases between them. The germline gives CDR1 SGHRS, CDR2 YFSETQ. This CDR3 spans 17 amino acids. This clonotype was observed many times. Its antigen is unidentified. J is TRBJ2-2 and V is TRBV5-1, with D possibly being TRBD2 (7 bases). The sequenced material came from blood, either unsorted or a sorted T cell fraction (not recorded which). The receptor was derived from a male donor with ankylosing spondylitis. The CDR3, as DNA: TGCGCCAGCAGCCCGAGGGGCGGGGGCCAAAACACCGGGGAGCTGTTTTTT. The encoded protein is CASSPRGGGQNTGELFF.